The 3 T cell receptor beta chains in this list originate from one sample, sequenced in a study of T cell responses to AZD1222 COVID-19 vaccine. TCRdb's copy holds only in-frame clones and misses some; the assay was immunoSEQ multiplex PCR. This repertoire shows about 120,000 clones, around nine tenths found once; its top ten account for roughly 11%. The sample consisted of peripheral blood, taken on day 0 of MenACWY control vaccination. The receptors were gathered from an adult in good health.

CDR3 coding DNA: TGTGCCAGCAGCCTCAGGGTCCCTAGCTATGGCTACACCTTC. The encoded protein is CASSLRVPSYGYTF. J is TRBJ1-2 and V is TRBV7-8, with a possible D match to TRBD1 (5 bases). V gave up 5 bases and J gave up 4 bases, with 14 bases separating them. There are 14 residues in the CDR3. Germline-derived CDR1 and CDR2 are SGHVS and FQNEAQ.

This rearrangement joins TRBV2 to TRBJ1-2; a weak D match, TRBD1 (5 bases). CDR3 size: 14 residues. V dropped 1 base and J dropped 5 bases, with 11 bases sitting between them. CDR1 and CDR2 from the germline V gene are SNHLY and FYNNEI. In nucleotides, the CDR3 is TGTGCCAGCAGTGAAGGAGAGGGGAGATATGGCTACACCTTC. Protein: CASSEGEGRYGYTF. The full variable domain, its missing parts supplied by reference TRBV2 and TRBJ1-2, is EPEVTQTPSHQVTQMGQEVILRCVPISNHLYFYWYRQILGQKVEFLVSFYNNEISEKSEIFDDQFSVERPDGSNFTLKIRSTKLEDSAMYFCASSEGEGRYGYTFGSGTRLTVV.

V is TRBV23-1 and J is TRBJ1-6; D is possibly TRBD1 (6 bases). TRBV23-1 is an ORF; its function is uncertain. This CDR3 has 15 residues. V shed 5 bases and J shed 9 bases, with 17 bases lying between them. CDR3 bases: TGCGCCAGCAGTTTAAAACAGGGTGAGGCTTCACCCCTCCACTTT. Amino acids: CASSLKQGEASPLHF.